This T cell receptor beta chain was observed in a study of immune heterogeneity within non-small cell lung tumors. Germline lookup yields CDR1 SGHTA and CDR2 FQGTGA. The CDR3 has 16 residues. Between the trimmed V and J ends, which lost 3 bases and 6 bases, there was a span of 18 bases. TCR beta CDR3 regions came from multiplex PCR with 32 forward V and 13 reverse J primers. TCRdb analysed the multiplex PCR reads with MiXCR anew, one entry per CDR3 protein. The data hold over 5,500 distinct CDR3 sequences, with 20% to 25% observed a single time. This clonotype is medium-sized (0.01 to 0.1%) by share. Template input, which was bulk tumor genomic DNA, totaled approximately 600 ng per sample. Every primary tumor yielded several biopsies, spaced far apart, that were taken during surgery. With untreated, newly diagnosed non-small cell lung cancer, the patients went on to undergo curative surgery.

The sample consisted of lung tumor tissue. This chain joins TRBV7-3 and TRBJ2-1; the D gene could be TRBD1 or TRBD2 (5 bases each). The source of this sequence is a man between 65 and 85 years old with non-small cell lung cancer. CDR3 in DNA: TGTGCCAGCAGCTTTATCCCCCGGGGCCTAACCAATGAGCAGTTCTTC. Protein: CASSFIPRGLTNEQFF. Based on the CDR3 plus reference TRBV7-3 and TRBJ2-1, the full variable domain is GAGVSQTPSNKVTEKGKYVELRCDPISGHTALYWYRQSLGQGPEFLIYFQGTGAADDSGLPNDRFFAVRPEGSVSTLKIQRTERGDSAVYLCASSFIPRGLTNEQFFGPGTRLTVL.